This TCR beta chain appears in the sequencing data of a study of T cell responses to AZD1222 COVID-19 vaccine. About the study: Pooling of second doses given at about 4 or about 12 weeks was done.

This clone was observed a handful of times. Its antigen is unidentified. With 0 bases removed from V and 0 bases from J, the gap between germline ends came to 7 bases. CDR3 length: 15 amino acids. Germline V gene lookup returns CDR1 SGHRS and CDR2 YFSETQ. Profiled with immunoSEQ multiplex PCR; TCRdb holds only in-frame clones, not every one. Here the sample spans about 160,000 clones, about 90% being singletons. Study-wide points: Just a handful of AZD1222 recipients tested seropositive at baseline. Females made up more of the donors, who were largely white British, and clonal diversity may have come out too low.

Here the sequenced sample was peripheral blood, taken on day 0 of AZD1222 vaccination. This sequence was found in an adult in good health. The chain recombines TRBV5-1 with TRBJ1-3; D is possibly TRBD1 (5 bases). CDR3 protein: CASSLGGVSGNTIYF. Here the CDR3 DNA reads TGCGCCAGCAGCTTGGGAGGGGTCTCTGGAAACACCATATATTTT.